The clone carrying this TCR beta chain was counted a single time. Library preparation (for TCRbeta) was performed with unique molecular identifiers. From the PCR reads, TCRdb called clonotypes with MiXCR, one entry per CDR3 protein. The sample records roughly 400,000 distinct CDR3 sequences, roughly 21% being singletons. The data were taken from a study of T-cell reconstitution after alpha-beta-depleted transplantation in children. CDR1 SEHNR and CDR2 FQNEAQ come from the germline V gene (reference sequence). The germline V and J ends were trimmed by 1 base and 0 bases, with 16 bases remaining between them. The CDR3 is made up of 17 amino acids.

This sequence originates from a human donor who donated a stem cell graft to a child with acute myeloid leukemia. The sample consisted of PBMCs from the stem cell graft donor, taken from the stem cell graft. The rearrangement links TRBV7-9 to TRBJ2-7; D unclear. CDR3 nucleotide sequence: TGTGCCAGCAGCTTAGTTCTGGACCACTTGATCTCCTACGAGCAGTACTTC. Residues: CASSLVLDHLISYEQYF. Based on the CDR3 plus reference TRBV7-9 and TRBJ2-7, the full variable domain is DTGVSQNPRHKITKRGQNVTFRCDPISEHNRLYWYRQTLGQGPEFLTYFQNEAQLEKSRLLSDRFSAERPKGSFSTLEIQRTEQGDSAMYLCASSLVLDHLISYEQYFGPGTRLTVT.